Presented here are 8 T cell receptor beta chains from one specimen sequenced in a study of blood T cell repertoires in COVID-19. Clones were read by immunoSEQ multiplex PCR, and TCRdb kept only the in-frame ones, dropping some. This table has about 160,000 clones, just under 95% appearing once. Sequencing used peripheral blood. These receptor sequences come from a woman in her forties or fifties with acute or convalescent COVID-19.

The rearrangement links TRBV2 to TRBJ2-7; no clear D. Trimming pared 5 bases from V and 0 bases from J, leaving 14 bases between. The CDR3 sequence is 15 residues long. Germline CDR1 SNHLY, CDR2 FYNNEI. The CDR3 DNA reads as TGTGCCAGCAGTAACGTAGTAAGCCACTCCTACGAGCAGTACTTC. Its translation: CASSNVVSHSYEQYF. Full variable domain (outside the CDR3, taken from reference TRBV2 and TRBJ2-7): EPEVTQTPSHQVTQMGQEVILRCVPISNHLYFYWYRQILGQKVEFLVSFYNNEISEKSEIFDDQFSVERPDGSNFTLKIRSTKLEDSAMYFCASSNVVSHSYEQYFGPGTRLTVT.

The J gene is TRBJ1-2, the V gene TRBV19; TRBD1 agrees at 8 bases. V lost 6 bases to trimming and J lost 4 bases; unmatched junction nucleotides: 4. The CDR3 contains 13 residues. Per the germline V gene, CDR1 is LNHDA and CDR2 is SQIVND (reference sequence). CDR3 in DNA: TGTGCCAGTAGACGACAGGGGCCCTATGGCTACACCTTC. Translated: CASRRQGPYGYTF.

As for this clone: One junction end does not reproduce the germline sequence, and a read error may be involved. The chain has TRBV12-5 and TRBJ1-5, with TRBD1 identical over 11 bases. Germline V gene data show CDR1 as LGHNT and CDR2 as FRNRAP. The CDR3 loop spans 15 amino acids. CDR3 loop: CASGLGTGGKQPQHF. DNA for the CDR3: TGTGCTAGTGGTTTGGGGACAGGGGGCAAACAGCCCCAGCATTTT.

The rearrangement uses TRBV28 and TRBJ2-7; the match to TRBD1 covers 10 bases. The CDR3 runs to 15 residues. The germline V gene has CDR1 MDHEN and CDR2 SYDVKM. V shed 2 bases and J 7 bases; nucleotides not matched to a gene: 8. DNA for the CDR3: TGTGCCAGCAGTTTACCCGGGACAGGGGTGGAGGAGCAGTACTTC. It is translated as CASSLPGTGVEEQYF.

The chain employs TRBV15 and TRBJ2-1, with a tentative D call TRBD2 (5 bases). The germline CDR1 and CDR2 sequences are LNHNV and YYDKDF (reference sequence). CDR3 size: 12 residues. V was shortened by 6 bases and J by 10 bases, with 13 bases between the two germline ends. The CDR3 loop is CATRYDRGEQFF. As DNA, the CDR3 is TGTGCCACCAGGTACGACCGCGGGGAGCAGTTCTTC.

This chain joins TRBV27 and TRBJ2-2; TRBD1 agrees at 8 bases. Per the germline V gene, CDR1 is MNHEY and CDR2 is SMNVEV (reference sequence). The V and J ends lost 3 bases and 2 bases, in that order; junction bases with no gene match: 2. The CDR3 totals 15 residues. The CDR3 bases are TGTGCCAGCAGTTTGGGGACAGGCAACACCGGGGAGCTGTTTTTT. It encodes CASSLGTGNTGELFF.

This chain connects TRBV5-1 to TRBJ2-7; 7 bases fit TRBD1. From germline, CDR1 is SGHRS and CDR2 YFSETQ. The V segment lost 0 bases and the J segment 1 base; nucleotides outside the gene matches: 7. There are 16 residues in the CDR3. The CDR3 here is CASSLEPGQTSYEQYF. The CDR3 DNA is TGCGCCAGCAGCTTGGAACCGGGACAGACTTCCTACGAGCAGTACTTC.

The chain links TRBV28 to TRBJ2-3; possibly TRBD1 for D (5 bases). CDR1 and CDR2 (germline): MDHEN, SYDVKM. With 3 bases removed from V and 14 bases from J, the gap between germline ends came to 15 bases. The CDR3 covers 12 residues. CDR3 in amino acids: CASSLSGREGYF. Written as DNA, the CDR3 is TGTGCCAGCAGTTTGTCCGGCAGGGAAGGGTATTTT.